The next 13 T cell receptor beta chains were all read from a single sample in a study of T cell responses to AZD1222 COVID-19 vaccine (dated by TCRdb to the early 2020s). Library creation used the immunoSEQ multiplex PCR assay. TCRdb took over this immuneACCESS table, retaining in-frame rearrangements with V and J assigned. Such tables are incomplete; in checked studies, under half of the missing clones stem from an unresolved V gene, and the remainder is unexplained. Across this sample there are about 110,000 clones, with about 90% seen only once. The leading ten clones occupy roughly 9% of the sample. According to the study, the label for this sample's time point signals: about 28 days (+/-7) after the second vaccine dose. The material was peripheral blood, obtained 28 days after the second AZD1222 dose. The receptors stem from an adult who received the AZD1222 COVID-19 vaccine.

The chain carries TRBV21-1 and TRBJ1-2. TRBV21-1 is classified as a pseudogene. This CDR3 region has 16 residues. In nucleotides, the CDR3 is TGTGCCAGCCCCCAAAGAAGGCGGTATACTAACTATGGCTACACCTTC. The encoded protein is CASPQRRRYTNYGYTF.

The chain combines TRBV6-6 with TRBJ1-2, with TRBD1 as a possible D gene (6 bases). The germline CDR1 and CDR2 sequences are MNHNY and SVGAGI (reference sequence). Trimming removed 4 bases from V and 6 bases from J, with 12 bases in between. The CDR3 length is 13 residues. CDR3: CASSSGQYHGYTF. The CDR3 DNA sequence: TGTGCCAGCAGTTCCGGACAGTACCATGGCTACACCTTC.

The chain is built from TRBV30 and TRBJ1-5, with D possibly being TRBD1 (5 bases). The germline gives CDR1 GTSNPN, CDR2 SVGIG (reference sequence). The CDR3 covers 12 residues. The V end was cut by 1 base, the J end by 9 bases, with 10 bases between. CDR3 sequence reads: CAWSEQAMPQHF. The CDR3 DNA reads as TGTGCCTGGAGTGAACAGGCGATGCCCCAGCATTTT.

This clone was recorded only once. The chain couples TRBV5-8 to TRBJ1-2; TRBD1 matches at 9 bases. J was trimmed by 5 bases and V by 3 bases; bases with no gene match: 5. Germline values: CDR1 SGHTS, CDR2 YDEGEE. The CDR3 has 14 amino acids. The CDR3 region is CASSSDRGPYGYTF. CDR3 sequence (DNA): TGTGCCAGCAGCTCGGACAGGGGACCGTATGGCTACACCTTC.

The chain combines TRBV5-8 with TRBJ1-2, with 7 nucleotides matching TRBD1. CDR1 and CDR2 (germline): SGHTS, YDEGEE. V shed 4 bases and J 4 bases; nucleotides not matched to a gene: 7. The CDR3 covers 14 residues. CDR3 in DNA: TGTGCCAGCAGCCCCGGGACAGAACTCTATGGCTACACCTTC. It encodes CASSPGTELYGYTF.

The chain couples TRBV20-1 to TRBJ2-1; 7 positions match TRBD2. This CDR3 contains 14 residues. Germline V lookup: CDR1 DFQATT, CDR2 SNEGSKA (reference sequence). Germline trimming cut 3 bases from V and 11 bases from J; bases unmatched to any gene: 13. CDR3 nucleotide sequence: TGCAGTGCTAGTCGAGCGATATCCGGGACTAAGCAGTTCTTC. This encodes CSASRAISGTKQFF.

The rearrangement joins TRBV2 to TRBJ1-2; D perhaps matches TRBD1 (5 bases). The germline V gene encodes CDR1 SNHLY and CDR2 FYNNEI. The V end was cut by 7 bases, the J end by 3 bases, with 15 bases between. This CDR3 has 14 residues. CDR3 loop: CASMGVGHDYGYTF. The CDR3 DNA reads as TGTGCCAGCATGGGGGTCGGCCACGACTATGGCTACACCTTC.

This clone appeared a few times. The gene calls are TRBV2 and TRBJ1-6; D call uncertain. Germline V lookup: CDR1 SNHLY, CDR2 FYNNEI. The CDR3 extends over 14 amino acids. The V end was cut by 5 bases, the J end by 10 bases, with 15 bases between. This CDR3 reads CASSLNPTVSPLHF. In DNA form, the CDR3 reads TGTGCCAGCAGTCTCAACCCAACAGTGTCACCCCTCCACTTT. Together with reference TRBV2 and TRBJ1-6, the CDR3 gives the full variable domain: EPEVTQTPSHQVTQMGQEVILRCVPISNHLYFYWYRQILGQKVEFLVSFYNNEISEKSEIFDDQFSVERPDGSNFTLKIRSTKLEDSAMYFCASSLNPTVSPLHFGNGTRLTVT.

The rearrangement links TRBV29-1 to TRBJ1-1; a weak D match, TRBD1 (5 bases). There are 13 residues in the CDR3. V gave up 3 bases and J gave up 8 bases, with 16 bases separating them. CDR1 is SQVTM and CDR2 is ANQGSEA in the germline V gene. The CDR3 coding sequence is TGCAGCGTTGAGAGACAGACCTCGGGCGAAGCTTTCTTT. Amino acid sequence: CSVERQTSGEAFF.

The chain has TRBV30 and TRBJ2-7; no reliable D call. The germline V gene encodes CDR1 GTSNPN and CDR2 SVGIG (reference sequence). CDR3 length: 12 residues. With 2 bases removed from V and 7 bases from J, the gap between germline ends came to 12 bases. The CDR3 here is CAWSQSYYEQYF. For the CDR3, the DNA is TGTGCCTGGAGTCAATCATACTATGAGCAGTACTTC.

The chain links TRBV3-1 (or the pseudogene TRBV3-2) to TRBJ1-5, with D uncertain. The CDR3 covers 13 residues. Per the germline V gene, CDR1 is LGHDT and CDR2 is YNNKEL (reference sequence). Trimming took 3 bases from V and 4 from J, leaving 7 bases between them. DNA for the CDR3: TGTGCCAGCAGCCAGTCGCCAAATCAGCCCCAGCATTTT. Residues: CASSQSPNQPQHF.

This clone came up a few times. The same CDR3 also results from other DNA sequences found in this sample. The chain has TRBV5-1 and TRBJ2-7; unclear D gene. The CDR3 length is 11 residues. Trimming cost V 0 bases and J 4 bases, with 2 bases left between them. The germline gives CDR1 SGHRS, CDR2 YFSETQ. CDR3 sequence reads: CASSLDYEQYF. For the CDR3, the DNA is TGCGCCAGCAGCTTGGATTACGAGCAGTACTTC.

The chain carries TRBV28 and TRBJ1-5; tentatively, D is TRBD1 (6 bases). Looked up from germline, CDR1 is MDHEN and CDR2 is SYDVKM. The CDR3 covers 15 residues. Trimming stripped 5 bases from V and 0 bases from J, with 11 bases between. This CDR3 reads CASSTGTHSNQPQHF. Here the CDR3 DNA reads TGTGCCAGCAGTACAGGGACGCATAGCAATCAGCCCCAGCATTTT.